Following are 21 T cell receptor beta chains from one sample sequenced in a study of regulatory T cells in long-lasting Graves disease. The time point here: persistent/refractory GD, antithyroid drugs over 5 years with positive TRAb. The authors made the TCR library using RNA they extracted from PBMCs. Libraries of TCR beta came from iRepertoire HTBI primers plus Arm-PCR of CDR3 regions. MiXCR, applied by TCRdb to the multiplex PCR reads, yields one record per CDR3 protein. The sample shows hundreds of thousands of distinct CDR3 sequences, 20% to 25% of them seen only once. The sample was peripheral blood mononuclear cells (PBMCs), taken when the disease was refractory, from a patient treated with antithyroid drugs. These receptors came from a female donor with Graves disease.

This clonotype was observed many times. V usage is TRBV6-1 and J usage is TRBJ2-7; possibly TRBD2 for D (6 bases). This CDR3 spans 14 amino acids. Germline V gene sequence: CDR1 MNHNS, CDR2 SASEGT. V shed 6 bases and J shed 2 bases, with 14 bases lying between them. This chain's CDR3 is CASSGVGGAYEQYF. Here the CDR3 DNA reads TGTGCCAGCAGCGGGGTGGGAGGCGCCTACGAGCAGTACTTC.

The chain joins TRBV6-1 to TRBJ2-3; D gene uncertain. Trimming removed 3 bases from V and 0 bases from J, with 4 bases in between. Germline V gene data show CDR1 as MNHNS and CDR2 as SASEGT. The CDR3 covers 13 residues. The CDR3 nucleotides are TGTGCCAGCAGTGACCATAGCACAGATACGCAGTATTTT. Translation gives CASSDHSTDTQYF.

About this clonotype: This could be a read error, since a much larger clone is one nucleotide away. The V and J genes are TRBV2 and TRBJ1-4; weak D call: TRBD1 (6 bases). Looked up from germline, CDR1 is SNHLY and CDR2 is FYNNEI. The CDR3 spans 13 residues. The CDR3 reads CAGSRGLDEKLFF. The DNA for the CDR3 is TGTGCCGGCAGTCGGGGGCTTGATGAAAAACTGTTTTTT.

This clonotype was counted at least ten times. CDR3 residues: CASSSVGGAAEETQYF. The CDR3 bases are TGTGCCAGCAGCTCGGTGGGGGGGGCAGCCGAGGAGACCCAGTACTTC. The chain uses TRBV7-2 and TRBJ2-5; a possible D gene is TRBD2 (7 bases). The V and J ends lost 4 bases and 5 bases respectively, with 20 bases between them. Germline values: CDR1 SGHTA, CDR2 FQGNSA. This CDR3 is 16 amino acids long.

This chain connects TRBV7-2 to TRBJ2-7, with 7 bases that match TRBD1. With V trimmed by 8 bases and J by 3 bases, 16 bases remained unmatched. Germline lookup yields CDR1 SGHTA and CDR2 FQGNSA. This CDR3 is 16 amino acids long. The CDR3, as DNA: TGTGCCAGCTCACCACCCTCAAGGGACAGAGTCTACGAGCAGTACTTC. Amino acid sequence: CASSPPSRDRVYEQYF.

V usage is TRBV19 and J usage is TRBJ2-1, with 9 bases matching TRBD2. Germline CDR1 is LNHDA and CDR2 is SQIVND (reference sequence). Unmatched junction bases numbered 6, after V lost 7 bases and J lost 5 bases. The CDR3 length is 14 residues. This CDR3 is CASMWSSGDNEQFF. In DNA, the CDR3 is TGTGCCAGTATGTGGTCTAGCGGGGACAATGAGCAGTTCTTC.

This chain links TRBV20-1 with TRBJ2-5; D may correspond to TRBD1 or TRBD2 (5 bases each). The CDR3 contains 15 residues. Trimming stripped 1 base from V and 1 base from J, with 13 bases between. CDR1 and CDR2 from the germline V gene are DFQATT and SNEGSKA (reference sequence). This chain's CDR3 is CSARAPRDLQETQYF. As DNA, the CDR3 is TGCAGTGCTAGAGCCCCCAGGGACCTCCAAGAGACCCAGTACTTC.

This clonotype was found a few times. The J gene is TRBJ1-3, the V gene TRBV20-1; 9 bases fit TRBD1. The CDR3 spans 16 residues. Per germline, CDR1 DFQATT and CDR2 SNEGSKA (reference sequence). Germline trimming cut 3 bases from V and 0 bases from J; bases unmatched to any gene: 6. The CDR3 here is CSARGQGWGSGNTIYF. The CDR3 DNA follows: TGCAGTGCTAGGGGACAGGGTTGGGGCTCTGGAAACACCATATATTTT.

In this sample, this clonotype turned up many times. This rearrangement joins TRBV20-1 to TRBJ1-2; D not certain. This CDR3 comprises 11 residues. V dropped 1 base and J dropped 8 bases, with 8 bases sitting between them. Per germline, CDR1 DFQATT and CDR2 SNEGSKA (reference sequence). CDR3 coding DNA: TGCAGTGCTAGAGTTGACTTCGGCTACACCTTC. Residues: CSARVDFGYTF.

A few counts support this clonotype. This chain joins TRBV20-1 and TRBJ2-3, with 9 bases that match TRBD2. Germline CDR1 is DFQATT and CDR2 is SNEGSKA (reference sequence). The CDR3 contains 14 residues. V shed 2 bases, J shed 4 bases, and the junction held 4 bases outside the gene matches. CDR3 loop: CSARRGGVADTQYF. The CDR3 DNA is TGCAGTGCTAGACGCGGGGGGGTGGCAGATACGCAGTATTTT.

The sample holds many counts of this clonotype. The chain carries TRBV6-5 and TRBJ1-5; D unresolved. The CDR3 is 15 residues long. V lost 2 bases and J 4 bases, leaving 12 bases between the germline ends. Per the germline V gene, CDR1 is MNHEY and CDR2 is SVGAGI. The chain's CDR3 is CASSYAGEANQPQHF. Here the CDR3 DNA reads TGTGCCAGCAGTTACGCGGGCGAGGCTAATCAGCCCCAGCATTTT.

Ten or more counts support this clonotype. The V gene is TRBV29-1, the J gene TRBJ2-7; tentative D call: TRBD1 (5 bases). This CDR3 is 12 amino acids long. Germline V CDR1 and CDR2: SQVTM, ANQGSEA. The V end was cut by 6 bases, the J end by 5 bases, with 14 bases between. The CDR3 loop reads CSVETGSDEQYF. The CDR3 nucleotides read TGCAGCGTCGAAACAGGTTCGGACGAGCAGTACTTC.

This clonotype appeared a few times. The junction departs from germline at one end; a sequencing error may be responsible. The V and J genes are TRBV28 and TRBJ1-2; D gene ambiguous. There are 13 residues in the CDR3. Per germline, CDR1 MDHEN and CDR2 SYDVKM. In DNA form, the CDR3 reads TGTGCCAGCAGTTTAACTTTGGGCTATGGCCACACCTTC. It encodes CASSLTLGYGHTF.

On this clonotype: A clone one base away is much larger, so this may be a read error. CDR3 protein: CAGSLTRRDRGHQETQYF. In nucleotides, the CDR3 is TGTGCCGGCAGTTTAACTCGCCGGGACAGGGGCCACCAAGAGACCCAGTACTTC. This chain uses TRBV28 with TRBJ2-5, with 10 positions matching TRBD1. The CDR3 loop spans 18 amino acids. Germline CDR1 MDHEN, CDR2 SYDVKM. Using reference TRBV28 and TRBJ2-5 for the parts outside the CDR3, the full variable domain is DVKVTQSSRYLVKRTGEKVFLECVQDMDHENMFWYRQDPGLGLRLIYFSYDVKMKEKGDIPEGYSVSREKKERFSLILESASTNQTSMYLCAGSLTRRDRGHQETQYFGPGTRLLVL.

This chain joins TRBV29-1 and TRBJ1-1; D remains ambiguous. This CDR3 region has 10 residues. V lost 8 bases and J 11 bases, leaving 15 bases between the germline ends. Per the germline V gene, CDR1 is SQVTM and CDR2 is ANQGSEA. The CDR3 sequence is CSPRDSQAFF. The CDR3 DNA reads as TGCAGCCCCCGGGATTCTCAGGCTTTCTTT.

Only a few counts were recorded for this clonotype. The chain couples TRBV12-3 or TRBV12-4 to TRBJ2-3, with D tentatively TRBD1 or TRBD2 (5 bases each). Trimming removed 3 bases from V and 0 bases from J, with 7 bases in between. The CDR3 is 14 residues long. The CDR3 spells CASSFRDSTDTQYF. The CDR3 nucleotides are TGTGCCAGCAGTTTTAGGGACAGCACAGATACGCAGTATTTT.

The chain joins TRBV11-2 to TRBJ2-2, with TRBD2 matching over 8 bases. Germline values: CDR1 SGHAT, CDR2 FQNNGV. With 3 bases clipped from V and 4 bases from J, the junction kept 22 bases outside the gene matches. The CDR3 has 21 amino acids. The CDR3 spells CASSFPQGKDRAGESTGELFF. The DNA of the CDR3 is TGTGCCAGCAGCTTTCCACAGGGAAAGGATAGAGCGGGAGAGAGCACCGGGGAGCTGTTTTTT.

V usage is TRBV7-3 and J usage is TRBJ1-1, with D hard to call. The germline V gene has CDR1 SGHTA and CDR2 FQGTGA. Deletions cut 5 bases from V and 4 bases from J, with 17 bases between. The CDR3 runs 15 residues. CDR3 in DNA: TGTGCCAGCAGCGCCCAACAGCTTCTGGGCACTGAAGCTTTCTTT. Its translation: CASSAQQLLGTEAFF.

This clonotype was observed at least ten times. The V gene is TRBV28, the J gene TRBJ1-4; 9 nucleotides match TRBD1. CDR1 is MDHEN, CDR2 SYDVKM, per germline. V shed 6 bases and J 2 bases; nucleotides not matched to a gene: 10. CDR3 length: 17 residues. The CDR3 spells CASSETGTGLTNEKLFF. CDR3 DNA: TGTGCCAGCAGCGAGACCGGGACAGGGCTTACTAATGAAAAACTGTTTTTT.

This clonotype was counted only a few times. The chain couples TRBV29-1 to TRBJ1-1, with 7 bases that match TRBD1. The trim removed 3 bases at V and 6 bases at J, leaving 10 bases unmatched. Germline V gene data show CDR1 as SQVTM and CDR2 as ANQGSEA. The CDR3 consists of 14 residues. CDR3 nucleotides: TGCAGCGTTGATTTCCCCCTGGGACAGTCTGAAGCTTTCTTT. Translation: CSVDFPLGQSEAFF.

In this sample, this clonotype turned up many times. J is TRBJ1-1 and V is TRBV12-3 or TRBV12-4; no clear D gene. The CDR3 is 14 residues long. Trimming left V 6 bases short and J 1 base short, with 12 bases between. DNA for the CDR3: TGTGCCAGCAGCCCGGGAGGGAGGAACACTGAAGCTTTCTTT. Amino acid sequence: CASSPGGRNTEAFF.